The 18 T cell receptor beta chains given below trace back to one sample, sequenced in a study of CD8 T cells in ankylosing spondylitis. Study-wide findings and caveats: Seven to nine highly homologous variants formed a TCR beta motif that appeared characteristic of ankylosing spondylitis blood.

Via MiXCR, TCRdb re-called the 5' RACE reads, giving one row per CDR3 protein. The table shows 450,000 to 550,000 distinct CDR3 sequences, with under 5.5% occurring only once. No antigen has been assigned to these receptors. What was sequenced was blood, either unsorted or a sorted T cell fraction (not recorded which). The receptors derive from a male donor with ankylosing spondylitis.

This clonotype appeared many times. The V call is TRBV5-1, the J call TRBJ2-3; TRBD1 might be the D (5 bases). The CDR3 has 15 amino acids. The V and J ends lost 1 base and 1 base respectively, with 10 bases between them. Germline CDR1 reads SGHRS; CDR2 reads YFSETQ. This chain's CDR3 is CASSLYRFGTDTQYF. DNA for the CDR3: TGCGCCAGCAGCTTGTACAGGTTTGGCACAGATACGCAGTATTTT.

This clonotype showed up many times. V usage is TRBV28 and J usage is TRBJ1-2; D is ambiguous. Germline V gene data show CDR1 as MDHEN and CDR2 as SYDVKM. V was shortened by 8 bases and J by 6 bases, with 16 bases between the two germline ends. The CDR3 runs to 13 residues. The CDR3: CASLTPNGDGYTF. For the CDR3, the DNA is TGTGCCAGCCTCACCCCCAATGGGGATGGCTACACCTTC.

The sample holds many counts of this clonotype. This chain uses TRBV4-1 with TRBJ2-7, with D maybe TRBD2 (5 bases). Germline V gene sequence: CDR1 MGHRA, CDR2 YSYEKL. Trimming removed 3 bases from V and 5 bases from J, with 11 bases in between. The CDR3 has 13 amino acids. The CDR3 nucleotides read TGCGCCAGCAGCCACTCACGGAGGAACGAGCAGTACTTC. It encodes CASSHSRRNEQYF.

This clonotype showed up many times. The chain joins TRBV5-1 to TRBJ1-3, with 7 bases fitting TRBD1. Per germline, CDR1 SGHRS and CDR2 YFSETQ. The V and J ends lost 4 bases and 0 bases, in that order; junction bases with no gene match: 10. The CDR3 sequence is 17 residues long. In nucleotides, the CDR3 is TGCGCCAGCAGCCCCCTGGGGGACAGAATCTCTGGAAACACCATATATTTT. Translation gives CASSPLGDRISGNTIYF.

This clonotype was observed at least ten times. This chain uses TRBV7-2 with TRBJ2-3; TRBD1 is a possible D gene (6 bases). The CDR3 has 16 residues. Germline V CDR1 and CDR2: SGHTA, FQGNSA. The V gene lost 0 bases and the J gene lost 2 bases, with 12 bases spanning the gap. The CDR3, as DNA: TGTGCCAGCAGCTTAGCCGCCGGGACAATCACAGATACGCAGTATTTT. Amino acid sequence: CASSLAAGTITDTQYF.

In its sample, this clonotype was seen many times. The genes are TRBV20-1 and TRBJ2-1; possibly TRBD2 for D (5 bases). V lost 1 base and J lost 4, with 14 bases in between. The germline gives CDR1 DFQATT, CDR2 SNEGSKA (reference sequence). The CDR3 length is 15 residues. Here the CDR3 DNA reads TGCAGTGCTAGAGCAAATCGGGGAAGATACAATGAGCAGTTCTTC. It encodes CSARANRGRYNEQFF.

This clonotype has at least ten counts. The chain uses TRBV15 and TRBJ2-5, with 12 bases aligning to TRBD2. The trim removed 2 bases at V and 1 base at J, leaving 8 bases unmatched. The CDR3 runs 18 residues. The germline V gene has CDR1 LNHNV and CDR2 YYDKDF (reference sequence). CDR3 nucleotide sequence: TGTGCCACCAGCAGACCTGAGGGACTAGCGGGTTTCCAAGAGACCCAGTACTTC. Translation: CATSRPEGLAGFQETQYF.

This clonotype occurred many times. The chain joins TRBV28 to TRBJ1-5, with D maybe TRBD1 (6 bases). Trimming took 7 bases from V and 9 from J, leaving 16 bases between them. Per germline, CDR1 MDHEN and CDR2 SYDVKM. The CDR3 loop spans 13 amino acids. The CDR3 DNA follows: TGTGCCAGCAAGGACAGTGCCGTCGGGCCCCAGCATTTT. Amino acid sequence: CASKDSAVGPQHF.

The chain combines TRBV27 with TRBJ2-2, with 8 bases fitting TRBD2. The V segment lost 6 bases and the J segment 5 bases; nucleotides outside the gene matches: 11. CDR3 length: 16 amino acids. Looked up from germline, CDR1 is MNHEY and CDR2 is SMNVEV (reference sequence). The CDR3 sequence is CASRRGAVRGTGELFF. CDR3 coding DNA: TGTGCCAGCAGGCGGGGGGCCGTACGAGGGACCGGGGAGCTGTTTTTT.

The table lists this clonotype with many counts. This chain joins TRBV7-2 and TRBJ2-1; 11 bases line up with TRBD2. With 5 bases clipped from V and 2 bases from J, the junction kept 5 bases outside the gene matches. CDR1 SGHTA and CDR2 FQGNSA come from the germline V gene. The CDR3 is 16 amino acids. The CDR3 protein is CASSPGTSGAYNEQFF. CDR3 bases: TGTGCCAGCAGCCCCGGGACTAGCGGAGCCTACAATGAGCAGTTCTTC.

Many counts were recorded for this clonotype. V is TRBV7-3 and J is TRBJ1-1; TRBD1 agrees at 7 bases. The CDR3 is made up of 16 amino acids. After removal of 5 bases from V and 1 base from J, the junction contained 10 bases not matched to a gene. The germline V gene encodes CDR1 SGHTA and CDR2 FQGTGA. CDR3 sequence (DNA): TGTGCCAGCAGCAATTCCCCGGGACAGCCGAACACTGAAGCTTTCTTT. Translated: CASSNSPGQPNTEAFF.

This clonotype was seen repeatedly, ten times or more. The chain combines TRBV9 with TRBJ1-1; D possibly corresponds to TRBD1 (5 bases). CDR3 length: 15 amino acids. V lost 0 bases and J lost 6, with 15 bases in between. Germline V CDR1 and CDR2: SGDLS, YYNGEE. CDR3 nucleotide sequence: TGTGCCAGCAGCGTAGATGGGCAGGGTTGGGCTGAAGCTTTCTTT. Amino acids: CASSVDGQGWAEAFF.

The gene calls are TRBV6-2 or TRBV6-3 and TRBJ2-7; TRBD1 aligns across 8 bases. CDR3 size: 15 residues. Germline V CDR1 and CDR2: MNHEY, SVGEGT. With 6 bases clipped from V and 0 bases from J, the junction kept 7 bases outside the gene matches. CDR3 protein: CASRPTGQGSYEQYF. CDR3 DNA sequence: TGTGCCAGCAGACCGACTGGACAGGGCTCCTACGAGCAGTACTTC.

The V and J genes are TRBV7-3 and TRBJ2-7; possibly TRBD1 for D (6 bases). The V gene's germline CDR1 is SGHTA and CDR2 FQGTGA. This CDR3 contains 14 residues. V was cut by 1 base and J by 4 bases, with 11 bases left in between. The CDR3: CASSLNGGAYEQYF. In DNA, the CDR3 is TGTGCCAGCAGCTTAAATGGGGGCGCATACGAGCAGTACTTC.

This clonotype showed up many times. The CDR3, as DNA: TGTGCCAGCAGTGGGGACAGAGATCTCTACGAGCAGTACTTC. Residues: CASSGDRDLYEQYF. The rearrangement links TRBV6-1 to TRBJ2-7, with TRBD1 identical over 7 bases. The CDR3 has 14 amino acids. V was clipped by 4 bases and J by 3 bases; unmatched bases: 6. Per germline, CDR1 MNHNS and CDR2 SASEGT.

This clonotype appeared many times. The rearrangement links TRBV7-3 to TRBJ2-5; D remains unclear. V was shortened by 4 bases and J by 4 bases, with 10 bases between the two germline ends. The V gene's germline CDR1 is SGHTA and CDR2 FQGTGA. The CDR3 spans 13 residues. In DNA form, the CDR3 reads TGTGCCAGCAGCTCCAGACTGGGAGAGACCCAGTACTTC. It translates to CASSSRLGETQYF. Full variable domain (outside the CDR3, taken from reference TRBV7-3 and TRBJ2-5): GAGVSQTPSNKVTEKGKYVELRCDPISGHTALYWYRQSLGQGPEFLIYFQGTGAADDSGLPNDRFFAVRPEGSVSTLKIQRTERGDSAVYLCASSSRLGETQYFGPGTRLLVL.

This clonotype was picked up many times. The chain employs TRBV7-2 and TRBJ2-2, with 9 positions matching TRBD2. The CDR3 runs to 15 residues. Trimming removed 6 bases from V and 6 bases from J; junction bases left unmatched: 8. CDR1 and CDR2 from the germline V gene are SGHTA and FQGNSA. The CDR3 DNA reads TGTGCCAGCAGTTACCGGCTAGCGGGATCCGGGGAGCTGTTTTTT. Its translation is CASSYRLAGSGELFF.

This clonotype showed up many times. The chain couples TRBV6-5 to TRBJ1-2; 9 bases map to TRBD1. The CDR3 extends over 12 amino acids. V lost 6 bases, J lost 8 bases, and 4 bases stayed unmatched. Germline loops: CDR1 MNHEY, CDR2 SVGAGI. CDR3 residues: CASRQTGGGYTF. CDR3 bases: TGTGCCAGCAGACAGACAGGGGGAGGCTACACCTTC.